This entry lists 15 T cell receptor beta chains sequenced from one sample in a study of blood T cells in healthy people across ages. It was with a sample-barcoded 5' primer and a J-beta primer mix that a second PCR of roughly 7 to 12 cycles was run. A single record per CDR3 protein comes from TCRdb applying MiXCR to the 5' RACE reads. The data show about 680,000 distinct CDR3 sequences, 45% to 50% seen once. Sequencing was carried out using blood. Source of these receptors: a woman aged 55-70 years in good health.

This clonotype was observed a few times. The chain uses TRBV7-2 and TRBJ2-1; 15 bases fit TRBD2. CDR1 SGHTA and CDR2 FQGNSA come from the germline V gene. The CDR3 contains 16 residues. V shed 5 bases and J 6 bases; nucleotides not matched to a gene: 5. DNA of the CDR3: TGTGCCAGCAGCCCCGGGACTAGCGGGAGGCTCAATGAGCAGTTCTTC. Residues: CASSPGTSGRLNEQFF.

This chain joins TRBV9 and TRBJ2-7, with D possibly being TRBD2 (7 bases). Germline V gene lookup returns CDR1 SGDLS and CDR2 YYNGEE. Deletions cut 4 bases from V and 7 bases from J, with 18 bases between. The CDR3 is 14 residues long. CDR3 DNA: TGTGCCAGCAGCCCACGCGGGGGCTCAGGTGAGCAGTACTTC. This encodes CASSPRGGSGEQYF. The variable domain in full, with the rest retrieved from reference TRBV9 and TRBJ2-7, is DSGVTQTPKHLITATGQRVTLRCSPRSGDLSVYWYQQSLDQGLQFLIQYYNGEERAKGNILERFSAQQFPDLHSELNLSSLELGDSALYFCASSPRGGSGEQYFGPGTRLTVT.

The chain links TRBV12-3 or TRBV12-4 to TRBJ2-5; a possible D gene is TRBD2 (6 bases). The length of the CDR3 is 17 residues. The V end lost 3 bases, the J end lost 11 bases, and 28 bases lay between the germline ends. Written as DNA, the CDR3 is TGTGCCAGCAGTTTTAGCATTGTGGCGGGGCCGTCCAATGAGCAGTACTTC. Translated, it gives CASSFSIVAGPSNEQYF.

The chain employs TRBV9 and TRBJ2-3; 9 positions agree with TRBD2. The V segment lost 7 bases and the J segment 4 bases; nucleotides outside the gene matches: 4. Germline CDR1 reads SGDLS; CDR2 reads YYNGEE. This CDR3 has 13 amino acids. Here the CDR3 reads CASGGRASDTQYF. The CDR3 DNA reads TGTGCCAGCGGCGGGAGGGCTTCAGATACGCAGTATTTT.

The sample holds one count of this clonotype. The chain recombines TRBV2 with TRBJ2-7, with 13 bases identical to TRBD2. CDR3 length: 17 amino acids. CDR1 and CDR2 from the germline V gene are SNHLY and FYNNEI. The trim removed 7 bases at V and 1 base at J, leaving 10 bases unmatched. The CDR3 spells CASTRRTSGSYSYEQYF. The CDR3 DNA follows: TGTGCCAGCACCCGACGGACTAGCGGGAGTTATTCCTACGAGCAGTACTTC.

Comments on this clonotype: At one of its ends the junction is not consistent with the germline gene, which may arise from a read error. CDR3 coding DNA: TGTGCCTGCAGCTCCCCAAGCTCTGGGGCCAACGTCCTGACTTTC. Protein: CACSSPSSGANVLTF. The chain has TRBV11-1 and TRBJ2-6; no definite D call. Per germline, CDR1 SGHAT and CDR2 FQDESV (reference sequence). This CDR3 region has 15 residues. Looking up the rest from reference TRBV11-1 and TRBJ2-6 gives the full variable domain: EAEVAQSPRYKITEKSQAVAFWCDPISGHATLYWYRQILGQGPELLVQFQDESVVDDSQLPKDRFSAERLKGVDSTLKIQPAELGDSAMYLCACSSPSSGANVLTFGAGSRLTVL.

V usage is TRBV28 and J usage is TRBJ2-7; 7 nucleotides agree with TRBD1. Unmatched junction bases numbered 11, after V lost 6 bases and J lost 0 bases. Germline V lookup: CDR1 MDHEN, CDR2 SYDVKM. The CDR3 length is 16 residues. The CDR3 region is CASSFPGTVSSYEQYF. DNA for the CDR3: TGTGCCAGCAGCTTCCCCGGGACAGTGAGCTCCTACGAGCAGTACTTC.

This chain connects TRBV20-1 to TRBJ2-3, with 8 bases aligning to TRBD1. V gave up 3 bases and J gave up 3 bases; unmatched junction bases: 11. CDR1 is DFQATT and CDR2 is SNEGSKA in the germline V gene (reference sequence). CDR3 length equals 16 residues. The CDR3 bases are TGCAGTGCTAGGGGAGAGGGGACAGGCTCGACAGATACGCAGTATTTT. It encodes CSARGEGTGSTDTQYF.

This clonotype showed up just a few times. The chain carries TRBV7-2 and TRBJ2-7; perhaps TRBD2 as D (6 bases). Germline V gene lookup returns CDR1 SGHTA and CDR2 FQGNSA. This CDR3 region has 13 residues. Trimming left V 2 bases short and J 6 bases short, with 11 bases between. CDR3 sequence reads: CASSLLNGGEQYF. In DNA, the CDR3 is TGTGCCAGCAGCTTACTAAACGGGGGCGAGCAGTACTTC.

This clonotype appeared many times. The genes are TRBV7-8 and TRBJ2-3; 9 nucleotides agree with TRBD2. V trimming: 1 base; J trimming: 3 bases; junction bases outside the gene matches: 5. CDR3 length: 16 amino acids. The germline gives CDR1 SGHVS, CDR2 FQNEAQ. The CDR3 nucleotides are TGTGCCAGCAGCTTAGTAGTCCTAGCGGGAACAGATACGCAGTATTTT. It translates to CASSLVVLAGTDTQYF.

This chain links TRBV11-2 with TRBJ1-2, with a weak D call TRBD1 (5 bases). The CDR3 extends over 14 amino acids. The V and J ends lost 1 base and 3 bases respectively, with 9 bases between them. Germline CDR1 is SGHAT and CDR2 is FQNNGV. The CDR3 sequence: CASSLGVGDYGYTF. The CDR3, as DNA: TGTGCCAGCAGCTTAGGTGTAGGGGACTATGGCTACACCTTC. Using reference TRBV11-2 and TRBJ1-2 for the parts outside the CDR3, the full variable domain is EAGVAQSPRYKIIEKRQSVAFWCNPISGHATLYWYQQILGQGPKLLIQFQNNGVVDDSQLPKDRFSAERLKGVDSTLKIQPAKLEDSAVYLCASSLGVGDYGYTFGSGTRLTVV.

The chain employs TRBV20-1 and TRBJ2-3, with D maybe TRBD2 (5 bases). Trimming pared 5 bases from V and 0 bases from J, leaving 15 bases between. Germline V lookup: CDR1 DFQATT, CDR2 SNEGSKA (reference sequence). This CDR3 region has 15 residues. CDR3 protein: CSAGKPGISTDTQYF. The CDR3 bases are TGCAGTGCTGGAAAACCCGGGATTAGCACAGATACGCAGTATTTT.

The chain links TRBV28 to TRBJ2-7, with a tentative D call TRBD1 (6 bases). From germline, CDR1 is MDHEN and CDR2 SYDVKM. V was shortened by 8 bases and J by 2 bases, with 16 bases between the two germline ends. This CDR3 contains 14 residues. Written as DNA, the CDR3 is TGTGCCAGCGGCGCCCGGGACAACGCCTACGAGCAGTACTTC. This codes for CASGARDNAYEQYF.

Written as DNA, the CDR3 is TGTGCCAGCAGCCAAGGTAGCGGGAGTTCCTTAGACAATGAGCAGTACTTC. This translates into CASSQGSGSSLDNEQYF. The chain recombines TRBV4-2 with TRBJ2-5; TRBD2 matches 9 bases. This CDR3 has 17 amino acids. Germline V lookup: CDR1 LGHNA, CDR2 YNFKEQ. Germline trimming cut 1 base from V and 11 bases from J; bases unmatched to any gene: 17.

This clonotype has only a few counts. The rearrangement joins TRBV20-1 to TRBJ2-7, with 12 bases aligning to TRBD2. The V and J ends lost 6 bases and 1 base, in that order; junction bases with no gene match: 7. This CDR3 has 15 amino acids. Germline lookup yields CDR1 DFQATT and CDR2 SNEGSKA (reference sequence). The CDR3 coding sequence is TGCAGTGCGCCACGACTAGCGGGGGCGTCCTACGAGCAGTACTTC. As protein: CSAPRLAGASYEQYF.